This TCR beta chain was profiled in a study of OX40 agonist ivuxolimab in advanced cancers. Study as a whole: Anti-PD-1, anti-PD-L1 or anti-CTLA-4 therapy given earlier was allowed, and roughly 38% had some.

CDR1 SGHNT and CDR2 YYREEE come from the germline V gene (reference sequence). The CDR3 is made up of 16 amino acids. Trimming removed 2 bases from V and 0 bases from J, with 13 bases in between. Profiled with immunoSEQ multiplex PCR; TCRdb holds only in-frame clones, not every one. The sample comprises about 6,300 clones, around two thirds of which are singletons, and around 60% rests with the top ten. This receptor was obtained from an adult with an advanced solid tumor such as melanoma, head and neck, liver or kidney cancer. The specimen was CD4+ or CD8+ T cells sorted from blood, collected in a trial of the OX40 agonist ivuxolimab. V is TRBV5-4 and J is TRBJ2-3, with D perhaps matching TRBD2 (6 bases). CDR3 DNA: TGTGCCAGCAGCTTCTGGTCGGGAGCAAGCACAGATACGCAGTATTTT. Its translation is CASSFWSGASTDTQYF.